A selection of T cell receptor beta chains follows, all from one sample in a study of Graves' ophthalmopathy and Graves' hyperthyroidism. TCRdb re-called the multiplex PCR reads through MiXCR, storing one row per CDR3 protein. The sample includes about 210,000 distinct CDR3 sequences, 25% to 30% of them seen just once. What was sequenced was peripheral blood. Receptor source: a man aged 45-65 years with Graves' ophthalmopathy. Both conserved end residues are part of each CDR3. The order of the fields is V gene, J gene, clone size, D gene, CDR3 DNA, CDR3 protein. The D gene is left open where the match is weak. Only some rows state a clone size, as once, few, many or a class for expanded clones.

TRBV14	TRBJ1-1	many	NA	TGTGCCAGCAGCCAAAGGGTAAAGAACACTGAAGCTTTCTTT	CASSQRVKNTEAFF
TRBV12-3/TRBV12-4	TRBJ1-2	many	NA	TGTGCCAGCAGTTTAGTGGGGGAGGGCAGTCAAATCTACACCTTC	CASSLVGEGSQIYTF
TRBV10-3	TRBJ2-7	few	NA	TGTGCCATCAGTGAGGCAGGGTTCTACGGCGAGCAGTACTTC	CAISEAGFYGEQYF
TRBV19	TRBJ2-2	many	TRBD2	TGTGCCAGTAGTATCCCGGAGGGAGGGCTCTGGAGCGGGGAGCTGTTTTTT	CASSIPEGGLWSGELFF
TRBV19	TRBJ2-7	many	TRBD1	TGTGCCAGTAGTACCTCCGGGACAGGGGGCTTCGAGCAGTACTTC	CASSTSGTGGFEQYF
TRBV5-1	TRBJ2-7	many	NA	TGCGCCAGCAACTTGGTAGGCTACGAGCAGTACTTC	CASNLVGYEQYF
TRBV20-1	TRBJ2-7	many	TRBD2	TGCAGTGCTAGTCCGGCGGGAGGGCGGGCCTACGAGCAGTACTTC	CSASPAGGRAYEQYF
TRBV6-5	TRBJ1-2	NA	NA	TGTGCCAGCAGTTCCAAAGCTCCCAGCTATGGCTACACCTTC	CASSSKAPSYGYTF
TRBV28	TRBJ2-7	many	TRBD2	TGTGCCAGCAGTTCGGGGGGGCGGTTAGGGTCCGAGCAGTACTTC	CASSSGGRLGSEQYF
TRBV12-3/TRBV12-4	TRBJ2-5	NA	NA	TGTGCCAGCAGTTTACCGGACACCCAAGAGACCCAGTACTTC	CASSLPDTQETQYF
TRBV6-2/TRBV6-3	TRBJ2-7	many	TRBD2	TGTGCCAGCAGTTCCCATAAGCGGGACCTCTCCTACGAGCAGTACTTC	CASSSHKRDLSYEQYF
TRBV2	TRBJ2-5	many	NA	TGTGCCAGCAGTGAGGTTTTTGGCGGAGGGGGGCGAGAGACCCAGTACTTC	CASSEVFGGGGRETQYF
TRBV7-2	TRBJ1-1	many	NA	TGTGCCAGCAGCTTAGACCGCAAGAACACTGAAGCTTTCTTT	CASSLDRKNTEAFF
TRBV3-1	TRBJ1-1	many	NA	TGTGCCAGCAGCCAAGATCTGGGGGCTGAAGCTTTCTTT	CASSQDLGAEAFF
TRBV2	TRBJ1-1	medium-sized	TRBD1	TGTGCCAGCAGTGAATCGGGTGACAGGGCTGCAGCTTTCTTT	CASSESGDRAAAFF
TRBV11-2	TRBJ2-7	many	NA	TGTGCCAGCAGCCTCGTAGGCGGGGTTCCGAGCTCCTACGAGCAGTACTTC	CASSLVGGVPSSYEQYF
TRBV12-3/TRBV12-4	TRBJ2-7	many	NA	TGTGCCAGCGCCCTGTGGCTAGACCGGGACGGCTACGAGCAGTACTTC	CASALWLDRDGYEQYF
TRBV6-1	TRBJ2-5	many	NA	TGTGCCAGCACGGTCGGCTTGGCCCAGTACTTC	CASTVGLAQYF
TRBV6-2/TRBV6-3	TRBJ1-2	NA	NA	TGTGCCAGCAGTTTGGACCAGGAAGGCTACACCTTC	CASSLDQEGYTF
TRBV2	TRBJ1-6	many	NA	TGTGCCAGCAGTGCGGAGGGACGGAATAATTCACCCCTCCACTTT	CASSAEGRNNSPLHF
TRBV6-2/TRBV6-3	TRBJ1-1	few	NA	TGTGCCAGCAGTTACGAGGGAGCCCTGACTGAAGCTTTCTTT	CASSYEGALTEAFF
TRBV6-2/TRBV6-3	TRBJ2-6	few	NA	TGTGCCAGCAGTTACTCCCACTCTGGGGCCAACGTCCTGACTTTC	CASSYSHSGANVLTF
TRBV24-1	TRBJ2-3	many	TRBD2	TGTGCCACCAGTGATTTTACCGGGACTAGCGGAGGGAGCACAGATACGCAGTATTTT	CATSDFTGTSGGSTDTQYF
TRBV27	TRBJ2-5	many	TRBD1	TGTGCCAGCAGTTTGGGACAGGGAAGCGAGACCCAGTACTTC	CASSLGQGSETQYF
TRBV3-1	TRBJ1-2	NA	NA	TGTGCCAGCAGCCAAGATCCGGCGGGCGAGGGCTACACCTTC	CASSQDPAGEGYTF
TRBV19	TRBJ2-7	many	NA	TGTGCCAGTAATGGACAGTCATCCTACGAGCAGTACTTC	CASNGQSSYEQYF
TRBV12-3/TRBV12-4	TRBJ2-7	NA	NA	TGTGCCAGCAGCCCTGACAGGCAAATCTACGAGCAGTACTTC	CASSPDRQIYEQYF
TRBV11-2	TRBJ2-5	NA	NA	TGTGCCAGCAGCCCCCGATTCCAAGAGACCCAGTACTTC	CASSPRFQETQYF
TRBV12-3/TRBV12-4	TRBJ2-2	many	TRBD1	TGTGCCAGCAGTAAACCGGGACAGGGGAACACCGGGGAGCTGTTTTTT	CASSKPGQGNTGELFF
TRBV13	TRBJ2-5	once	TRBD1	TGTGCCAGCAGCTTAGGCGGGAAAGGGGGCAGAGAGCAGTACTTC	CASSLGGKGGREQYF
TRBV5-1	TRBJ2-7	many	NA	TGCGCCAGCAGCTCGTCGGATTACGAGCAGTACTTC	CASSSSDYEQYF
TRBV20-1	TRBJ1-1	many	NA	TGCAGTGCTAGTAATCCGGGCAGGGGGAACACTGAAGCTTTCTTT	CSASNPGRGNTEAFF
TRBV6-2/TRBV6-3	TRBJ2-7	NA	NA	TGTGCCAGCAGCGCCACTAGACAGGATCCCTACGAGCAGTACTTC	CASSATRQDPYEQYF
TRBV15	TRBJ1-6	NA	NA	TGTGCCACCAGCAGAGATCGGGCCTATAGGTCGTCTTCACCCCTCCACTTT	CATSRDRAYRSSSPLHF
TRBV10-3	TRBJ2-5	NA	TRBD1	TGTGCCACAAAGGGGCGGACAGGCAGGGCTGGGAGAGAGACCCAGTACTTC	CATKGRTGRAGRETQYF
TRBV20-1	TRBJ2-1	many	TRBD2	TGCAGTGCTAGATCGGGGGGGCCGGATAATGAGCAGTTCTTC	CSARSGGPDNEQFF
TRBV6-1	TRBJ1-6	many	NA	TGTGCCAGCAGTGTTGGACCTCCGCCCCTCCACTTT	CASSVGPPPLHF
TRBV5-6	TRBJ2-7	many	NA	TGTGCCAGCAGCTTGGCCGCGGCGGACTCCTACGAGCAGTACTTC	CASSLAAADSYEQYF
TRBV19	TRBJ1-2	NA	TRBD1	TGTGCCAGCCACGACAGGGGGCTTGGTGGCTACACCTTC	CASHDRGLGGYTF
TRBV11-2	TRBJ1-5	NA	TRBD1	TGTGCCAGCAGCTTAGGGATCTCACAGGGGCACCAGCCCCAGCATTTT	CASSLGISQGHQPQHF
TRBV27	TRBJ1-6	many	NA	TGTGCCAGCAGTCCGCAGGGGAGGGAGAAGCCACCCCTCCACTTT	CASSPQGREKPPLHF
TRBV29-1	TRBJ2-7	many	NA	TGCAGCGGGATGGGACACAGCTACGAGCAGTACTTC	CSGMGHSYEQYF
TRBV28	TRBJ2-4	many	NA	TGTGCCAGCAGTGATCTGGCGTTATCAAACATTCAGTACTTC	CASSDLALSNIQYF
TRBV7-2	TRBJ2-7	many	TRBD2	TGTGCCAGCAGCCCAGAGAGCGGGAGGTCCTACGAGCAGTACTTC	CASSPESGRSYEQYF
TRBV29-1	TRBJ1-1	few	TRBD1	TGCAGCGCCGAGACAGGGTCCAACACTGAAGCTTTCTTT	CSAETGSNTEAFF
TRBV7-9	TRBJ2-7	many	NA	TGTGCCAGCAGCTCTATGACTGGCCCCACCTACGAGCAGTACTTC	CASSSMTGPTYEQYF
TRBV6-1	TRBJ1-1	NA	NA	TGTGCCAGTTTCCGGGGGCGGAACACTGAAGCTTTCTTT	CASFRGRNTEAFF
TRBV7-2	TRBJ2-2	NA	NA	TGTGCCAGCAGCGAAACGGCCGGGGAGCTGTTTTTT	CASSETAGELFF
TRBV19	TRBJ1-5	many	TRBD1	TGTGCCAGTAAGGGGACAGGGGGCAGTAGGAGCAATCAGCCCCAGCATTTT	CASKGTGGSRSNQPQHF
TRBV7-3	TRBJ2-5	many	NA	TGTGCCAGCAGCCGTATTCCAGGGGGAGGAGAGACCCAGTACTTC	CASSRIPGGGETQYF
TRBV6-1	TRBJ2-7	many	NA	TGTGCCAGCAGTGAATGGGAGACTATCTTCGAGCAGTACTTC	CASSEWETIFEQYF
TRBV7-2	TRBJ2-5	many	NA	TGTGCCAGCAGCCGCTCGGGCGGAGCACTCCAAGAGACCCAGTACTTC	CASSRSGGALQETQYF
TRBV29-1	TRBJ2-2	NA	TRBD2	TGCAGCGTCCAAGCGGGAGTTGAAACCGGGGAGCTGTTTTTT	CSVQAGVETGELFF